The rows below give T cell receptor beta chains drawn from one sample of a study of regulatory dendritic cells for organ transplantation. Repertoires were generated with immunoSEQ multiplex PCR, while TCRdb's copy carries only in-frame clones and drops some. The sample contains about 30,000 clones, around 84% of which appear only once. Sequencing was done on a sample of naive CD4+ T cells from blood. These receptors all stem from a human donor in good health. Each CDR3 is given with its conserved first and last residue. A D gene is named only where the DNA matches it firmly. The size field is filled for only some rows; it gives once, few, many or a size class.

v_gene	j_gene	d_gene	abundance	len	CDR3aa	CDR3nt
TRBV19	TRBJ1-3	-	-	14	CASREQVSGNTIYF	TGTGCCAGTAGGGAACAGGTCTCTGGAAACACCATATATTTT
TRBV2	TRBJ2-2	-	few	14	CASRDVGAPGELFF	TGTGCCAGCAGAGACGTTGGGGCCCCCGGGGAGCTGTTTTTT
TRBV4-3	TRBJ1-3	-	-	15	CASSRDSKPGNTIYF	TGCGCCAGCAGCCGGGACTCTAAGCCTGGAAACACCATATATTTT
TRBV18	TRBJ2-7	TRBD2	once	15	CASSPKTSGGDEQYF	TGTGCCAGCTCACCGAAAACTAGCGGCGGGGACGAGCAGTACTTC
TRBV11-2	TRBJ1-2	-	-	13	CASSLVREDGHTF	TGTGCCAGCAGCTTAGTTAGGGAGGATGGCCACACCTTC
TRBV5-4	TRBJ2-7	TRBD1	-	14	CASSHGTDFYEQYF	TGTGCCAGCAGCCACGGGACAGACTTCTACGAGCAGTACTTC
TRBV9	TRBJ1-2	TRBD1	-	16	CASSGARTGRNYGYTF	TGTGCCAGCAGCGGAGCCCGGACAGGGAGGAACTATGGCTACACCTTC
TRBV2	TRBJ2-1	TRBD2	-	14	CASSEGTSVNEQFF	TGTGCCAGCAGTGAAGGGACTAGCGTCAATGAGCAGTTCTTC
TRBV5-4	TRBJ1-3	-	-	12	CASSLRGNTIYF	TGTGCCAGCAGCCTGCGCGGGAACACCATATATTTT
TRBV4-1	TRBJ2-7	-	few	17	CASSQGGRGGVNRKQYF	TGCGCCAGCAGCCAAGGAGGTCGCGGAGGCGTCAATAGGAAGCAGTACTTC
TRBV5-1	TRBJ2-1	-	-	15	CATAPQGSSYNEQFF	TGCGCCACCGCCCCTCAGGGGAGCTCCTACAATGAGCAGTTCTTC
TRBV7-3	TRBJ2-3	TRBD1	-	16	CASSEGQGRSTDTQYF	TGTGCCAGCAGCGAGGGACAGGGAAGAAGCACAGATACGCAGTATTTT
TRBV9	TRBJ2-1	TRBD1	-	15	CASSLQQGAYNEQFF	TGTGCCAGCAGCCTCCAACAGGGGGCCTACAATGAGCAGTTCTTC
TRBV9	TRBJ2-3	-	-	15	CASSTGGGGPDTQYF	TGTGCCAGCAGCACCGGTGGGGGGGGGCCGGATACGCAGTATTTT
TRBV7-2	TRBJ2-3	TRBD2	-	16	CASSLVRAGVTDTQYF	TGTGCCAGCAGCCTGGTTCGAGCGGGGGTCACAGATACGCAGTATTTT
TRBV28	TRBJ2-5	-	-	13	CASSFGGLETQYF	TGTGCCAGCAGTTTCGGGGGGCTGGAGACCCAGTACTTC
TRBV7-2	TRBJ1-5	-	-	14	CASSLRTSNQPQHF	TGTGCCAGCAGCTTACGCACATCCAATCAGCCCCAGCATTTT
TRBV7-2	TRBJ2-7	-	-	15	CASSTRTVPIYEQYF	TGTGCCAGCAGCACCCGGACAGTTCCAATATACGAGCAGTACTTC
TRBV10-3	TRBJ2-3	-	-	13	CAISVSESDTQYF	TGTGCCATCAGTGTTTCCGAGTCAGATACGCAGTATTTT
TRBV7-8	TRBJ2-5	-	-	14	CASREKFEAATQYF	TGTGCCAGCAGGGAAAAGTTTGAAGCGGCGACCCAGTACTTC
TRBV5-1	TRBJ1-4	-	-	13	CASSLGGHEKLFF	TGCGCCAGCAGCTTGGGGGGGCATGAAAAACTGTTTTTT
TRBV5-1	TRBJ1-1	TRBD1	-	14	CASSRQGDGTEAFF	TGCGCCAGCAGCCGACAGGGGGATGGCACTGAAGCTTTCTTT
TRBV6-1	TRBJ1-2	TRBD1	once	14	CASRIDNRGYGYTF	TGTGCCAGCAGGATCGACAACAGGGGATATGGCTACACCTTC
TRBV5-4	TRBJ2-1	TRBD1	-	17	CASSPYLGTGVGNEQFF	TGTGCCAGCAGCCCCTACCTCGGGACAGGGGTTGGCAATGAGCAGTTCTTC
TRBV7-6	TRBJ2-3	TRBD2	-	15	CASSLVGGFFGGQYF	TGTGCCAGCAGCTTAGTCGGGGGGTTTTTCGGAGGGCAGTATTTT
TRBV18	TRBJ1-1	TRBD1	-	14	CASSFGQENTEAFF	TGTGCCAGCTCATTCGGACAGGAGAACACTGAAGCTTTCTTT
TRBV7-9	TRBJ1-5	-	-	13	CASSLSGEQPQHF	TGTGCCAGCAGCTTATCAGGGGAACAGCCCCAGCATTTT
TRBV2	TRBJ1-2	-	-	14	CASSVSEILYGYTF	TGTGCCAGCAGTGTATCGGAGATTCTCTATGGCTACACCTTC
TRBV2	TRBJ1-1	-	-	13	CASSSDRNTEAFF	TGTGCCAGCAGTTCTGACAGGAACACTGAAGCTTTCTTT
TRBV18	TRBJ2-5	-	-	17	CASSPNPQLRFQETQYF	TGTGCCAGCTCACCTAACCCCCAGTTGCGGTTTCAAGAGACCCAGTACTTC
TRBV19	TRBJ2-1	-	-	13	CASSIGTNNEQFF	TGTGCCAGTAGTATCGGGACAAACAATGAGCAGTTCTTC
TRBV27	TRBJ1-2	TRBD1	-	13	CASRPDRAYGYTF	TGTGCCAGCAGGCCGGACAGGGCCTATGGCTACACCTTC
TRBV7-2	TRBJ2-7	TRBD1	few	14	CASSSGTGAYEQYF	TGTGCCAGCAGCTCCGGGACAGGGGCCTACGAGCAGTACTTC
TRBV5-1	TRBJ2-7	-	-	14	CASSPGGEGYEQYF	TGCGCCAGCAGCCCTGGAGGCGAGGGCTACGAGCAGTACTTC
TRBV2	TRBJ1-2	TRBD1	-	15	CASSDRGGTNYGYTF	TGTGCCAGCAGCGACAGGGGGGGCACTAACTATGGCTACACCTTC
TRBV7-2	TRBJ1-2	-	-	15	CASSLSDLRNYGYTF	TGTGCCAGCAGCTTAAGTGATTTGAGAAACTATGGCTACACCTTC
TRBV9	TRBJ2-5	TRBD2	-	16	CASSGESVAGDETQYF	TGTGCCAGCAGCGGCGAGTCGGTGGCGGGGGACGAGACCCAGTACTTC
TRBV12-5	TRBJ2-1	TRBD2	-	15	CASGFGASGVNEQFF	TGTGCTAGTGGTTTCGGAGCTAGCGGGGTGAATGAGCAGTTCTTC
TRBV5-4	TRBJ2-5	TRBD1	-	14	CASSAQDRGETQYF	TGTGCCAGCAGCGCGCAGGACAGGGGAGAGACCCAGTACTTC
TRBV6-4	TRBJ1-1	-	few	14	CASSAEAWNTEAFF	TGTGCCAGCAGTGCCGAAGCATGGAACACTGAAGCTTTCTTT
TRBV18	TRBJ1-2	TRBD1	-	13	CASSEGQEGGYTF	TGTGCCAGCTCTGAGGGACAGGAGGGAGGCTACACCTTC
TRBV13	TRBJ2-3	TRBD2	-	16	CASSAKRGGVFDTQYF	TGTGCCAGCAGCGCCAAGCGGGGGGGCGTTTTTGATACGCAGTATTTT
TRBV19	TRBJ2-3	TRBD2	-	16	CASSIEGSGGRNTQYF	TGTGCCAGTAGTATCGAGGGTAGCGGGGGAAGGAATACGCAGTATTTT
TRBV18	TRBJ1-1	-	-	17	CASSPSRGRTMNTEAFF	TGTGCCAGCTCACCAAGTAGGGGACGGACTATGAACACTGAAGCTTTCTTT
TRBV10-3	TRBJ1-5	-	few	14	CAISAQGYNQPQHF	TGTGCCATCAGCGCACAGGGTTACAATCAGCCCCAGCATTTT
TRBV18	TRBJ2-3	-	-	14	CASSPGASTDTQYF	TGTGCCAGCTCACCAGGGGCCAGCACAGATACGCAGTATTTT
TRBV10-3	TRBJ1-2	TRBD1	-	16	CAIRPTGTAMLVGYTF	TGTGCCATCAGACCGACCGGGACAGCAATGCTGGTTGGCTACACCTTC
TRBV10-3	TRBJ1-5	-	-	14	CAIRAGLGNQPQHF	TGTGCCATCAGGGCAGGGCTCGGCAATCAGCCCCAGCATTTT
TRBV6-5	TRBJ1-2	-	-	12	CASSYGGGGYTF	TGTGCCAGCAGTTACGGCGGCGGTGGCTACACCTTC
TRBV12-5	TRBJ1-4	-	few	15	CASGLGPQGNEKLFF	TGTGCTAGTGGTTTGGGGCCCCAGGGAAATGAAAAACTGTTTTTT
TRBV7-9	TRBJ2-5	-	-	14	CASSLGQPPGTQYF	TGTGCCAGCAGCTTAGGACAGCCCCCGGGGACCCAGTACTTC
TRBV5-4	TRBJ2-1	TRBD2	-	17	CASSLGRGAGGLDEQFF	TGTGCCAGCAGCTTGGGTCGGGGTGCGGGGGGCCTGGATGAGCAGTTCTTC
TRBV27	TRBJ1-4	TRBD1	-	14	CASSVDRGNGKLFF	TGTGCCAGCAGTGTGGACAGGGGAAATGGAAAACTGTTTTTT
TRBV2	TRBJ1-6	TRBD1	few	16	CASSEETGGRGSPLHF	TGTGCCAGCAGTGAGGAAACAGGGGGCCGCGGTTCACCCCTCCACTTT
TRBV7-2	TRBJ2-2	-	-	15	CASSLATGFSGELFF	TGTGCCAGCAGCTTAGCCACAGGGTTTTCCGGGGAGCTGTTTTTT
TRBV6-5	TRBJ1-1	-	-	13	CASRTRQVGEAFF	TGTGCCAGCAGAACCAGACAGGTCGGAGAAGCTTTCTTT
TRBV19	TRBJ2-5	TRBD1	once	13	CASRTGQEETQYF	TGTGCCAGTAGAACGGGACAGGAAGAGACCCAGTACTTC
TRBV7-2	TRBJ1-2	-	-	16	CASSLEGLGRNYGYTF	TGTGCCAGCAGCTTAGAAGGTCTGGGGCGAAACTATGGCTACACCTTC